Listed below are T cell receptor beta chains from one sample, sequenced in a study of PD-1 blockade in mismatch repair-deficient tumors. The table came from immunoSEQ multiplex PCR; TCRdb's copy has only in-frame clones and leaves some out. The sample has some 25,000 clones, around 85% seen once. The input for sequencing was PBMCs, taken before pembrolizumab treatment. Receptors were obtained from an adult with mismatch repair-deficient cancer. The CDR3 runs from the conserved cysteine through the conserved F or W. A D gene is named only where the DNA matches it firmly. Clone size is not always given. Where it is, it says once, few, many or a class for expanded clones.

TRBV5-1	TRBJ2-1	once	.	CASRADSGSYNEQFF	TGCGCCAGCAGGGCGGACTCCGGCTCCTACAATGAGCAGTTCTTC
TRBV7-8	TRBJ1-5	.	.	CASSSDRYSNQPQHF	TGTGCCAGCAGCTCGGACAGATATAGCAATCAGCCCCAGCATTTT
TRBV7-3	TRBJ2-1	.	TRBD2	CASSLSTGTTAYNEQFF	TGTGCCAGCAGCCTTTCAACCGGGACTACGGCCTACAATGAGCAGTTCTTC
TRBV18	TRBJ2-3	.	TRBD1	CASSRDRGDTQYF	TGTGCCAGCTCAAGGGACAGGGGAGATACGCAGTATTTT
TRBV28	TRBJ2-1	.	TRBD2	CASSPDGIAGVNEQFF	TGTGCCAGCAGCCCCGATGGAATAGCGGGAGTGAATGAGCAGTTCTTC
TRBV6-1	TRBJ2-6	.	TRBD1	CASSGDSEGDLTF	TGTGCCAGCAGTGGGGACAGCGAGGGAGACCTGACTTTC
TRBV9	TRBJ2-7	.	.	CASSPSTRSYEQYF	TGTGCCAGCAGCCCCTCGACAAGATCCTACGAGCAGTACTTC
TRBV15	TRBJ1-3	.	TRBD1	CATSRGTGWGNTIYF	TGTGCCACCAGCAGGGGGACAGGGTGGGGAAACACCATATATTTT
TRBV9	TRBJ2-1	.	TRBD2	CASSPTSSTLYNEQFF	TGTGCCAGCAGCCCGACTAGCTCGACGTTATACAATGAGCAGTTCTTC
TRBV5-1	TRBJ2-7	.	.	CASSLGPSTGDQIESYEQYF	TGCGCCAGCAGCTTGGGCCCTTCAACGGGGGACCAAATTGAATCCTACGAGCAGTACTTC
TRBV7-8	TRBJ2-7	.	.	CASSLAAGFSPEQYF	TGTGCCAGCAGCTTAGCCGCGGGATTCTCCCCCGAGCAGTACTTC
TRBV27	TRBJ2-7	.	TRBD1	CASSSRQGYEQYF	TGTGCCAGCAGTTCGAGACAGGGCTACGAGCAGTACTTC
TRBV11-3	TRBJ1-3	.	.	CASSLVAGGNTIYF	TGTGCCAGCAGCTTGGTGGCAGGAGGAAACACCATATATTTT
TRBV5-5	TRBJ2-7	few	.	CASSSFYEQYF	TGTGCCAGCAGCTCCTTCTACGAGCAGTACTTC
TRBV11-2	TRBJ1-6	.	.	CASSLDRPRGITNSPLHF	TGTGCCAGCAGCTTAGACCGCCCCAGGGGCATTACTAATTCACCCCTCCACTTT
TRBV6-1	TRBJ2-3	.	.	CASSLGGFGTDTQYF	TGTGCCAGCTCCCTCGGGGGATTCGGCACAGATACGCAGTATTTT
TRBV5-4	TRBJ1-1	.	TRBD1	CASSLAGTGGPEAFF	TGTGCCAGCAGCTTGGCTGGGACAGGGGGCCCGGAGGCTTTCTTT
TRBV6-6	TRBJ1-4	.	.	CASSYPQGGLGF	TGTGCCAGCAGTTACCCCCAGGGAGGACTGGGTTTT
TRBV13	TRBJ2-1	.	.	CASRGGSSYNEQFF	TGTGCCAGCAGGGGGGGTAGCTCCTACAATGAGCAGTTCTTC
TRBV2	TRBJ2-5	.	TRBD2	CATNRLARGETQYF	TGTGCCACCAACAGACTAGCAAGGGGTGAGACCCAGTACTTC
TRBV5-4	TRBJ2-5	.	TRBD2	CASSPGLAERETQYF	TGTGCCAGCAGCCCGGGACTAGCGGAGAGGGAGACCCAGTACTTC
TRBV5-1	TRBJ2-1	.	TRBD2	CASSFLAGAPYNEQFF	TGCGCCAGCAGTTTTTTGGCGGGAGCCCCCTACAATGAGCAGTTCTTC
TRBV6-1	TRBJ2-7	.	TRBD2	CASSDQTSGIGEQYF	TGTGCCAGCAGCGACCAAACTAGCGGGATCGGCGAGCAGTACTTC
TRBV10-1	TRBJ2-2	.	TRBD2	CASNARCSGIWQNTGELFF	TGCGCCAGCAACGCTCGATGTAGCGGGATCTGGCAGAACACCGGGGAGCTGTTTTTT
TRBV19	TRBJ1-2	.	.	CASSIDWPGAGGYTF	TGTGCCAGTAGTATAGATTGGCCAGGGGCTGGTGGCTACACCTTC
TRBV28	TRBJ2-1	.	TRBD2	CASSPTLAGVSYNEQFF	TGTGCCAGCAGTCCCACCCTAGCGGGAGTTTCCTACAATGAGCAGTTCTTC
TRBV6-1	TRBJ1-2	.	.	CASSVQDYGGYTF	TGTGCCAGCAGTGTACAGGACTATGGTGGCTACACCTTC
TRBV28	TRBJ2-3	.	.	CASSLPAGTDTQYF	TGTGCCAGCAGTTTACCCGCCGGGACAGATACGCAGTATTTT
TRBV18	TRBJ1-1	.	.	CASSPFKGENTEAFF	TGTGCCAGCTCACCGTTTAAGGGGGAGAACACTGAAGCTTTCTTT
TRBV30	TRBJ2-5	.	.	CAWSEQRTQYF	TGTGCCTGGAGTGAACAGAGAACCCAGTACTTC
TRBV6-1	TRBJ2-7	.	TRBD1	CASQGDTMIYEQYF	TGTGCCAGCCAGGGGGACACTATGATCTACGAGCAGTACTTC
TRBV7-8	TRBJ2-7	.	.	CASSSSPPTEQYF	TGTGCCAGCAGCTCATCACCCCCGACAGAGCAGTACTTC
TRBV5-1	TRBJ1-1	.	TRBD1	CASSLAMGQGGNTEAFF	TGCGCCAGCAGCTTGGCGATGGGACAGGGGGGGAACACTGAAGCTTTCTTT
TRBV28	TRBJ2-7	.	TRBD2	CASRRTSGISYEQYF	TGTGCCAGCAGGAGGACTAGCGGGATCTCGTACGAGCAGTACTTC
TRBV5-1	TRBJ1-5	.	.	CASSLRGDGQPQHF	TGCGCCAGCAGCTTGCGCGGGGATGGTCAGCCCCAGCATTTT
TRBV10-3	TRBJ2-1	once	TRBD2	CAIKSGGKSRNEQFF	TGTGCCATCAAAAGCGGGGGGAAGAGTCGGAATGAGCAGTTCTTC
TRBV10-3	TRBJ1-1	.	.	CAISELTGEAFF	TGTGCCATCAGTGAGTTGACTGGTGAAGCTTTCTTT
TRBV18	TRBJ1-5	.	TRBD1	CASSLTGGSGQPQHF	TGTGCCAGCTCACTGACAGGGGGCAGTGGTCAGCCCCAGCATTTT
TRBV6-1	TRBJ1-6	few	TRBD1	CASSQDRAGSPLHF	TGTGCCAGCAGTCAGGACAGGGCCGGGTCACCCCTCCACTTT
TRBV2	TRBJ1-2	.	TRBD1	CASSVDRGSGYTF	TGTGCCAGCAGCGTAGACAGGGGGAGTGGCTACACCTTC
TRBV27	TRBJ2-7	.	TRBD1	CASSLRRGRVSEQYF	TGTGCCAGCAGCCTCAGAAGGGGGCGAGTAAGCGAGCAGTACTTC
TRBV7-2	TRBJ1-1	.	.	CASSSGHWNTEAFF	TGTGCCAGCAGCTCGGGACACTGGAACACTGAAGCTTTCTTT
TRBV5-1	TRBJ2-5	.	TRBD2	CASSLRGLAELQETQYF	TGCGCCAGCAGCCTGCGGGGACTAGCGGAGCTCCAAGAGACCCAGTACTTC
TRBV28	TRBJ2-2	.	.	CASSFRGKGTGELFF	TGTGCCAGCAGTTTCCGCGGAAAAGGTACCGGGGAGCTGTTTTTT
TRBV18	TRBJ1-6	.	.	CASSPAGTSPLHF	TGTGCCAGCTCACCAGCCGGTACTTCACCCCTCCACTTT
TRBV6-5	TRBJ2-7	.	TRBD1	CASRAGTGGEYEQYF	TGTGCCAGCAGAGCCGGGACAGGGGGCGAGTACGAGCAGTACTTC
TRBV6-5	TRBJ1-1	.	TRBD1	CASKLGGARTEAFF	TGTGCCAGCAAACTAGGGGGCGCGCGGACTGAAGCTTTCTTT
TRBV7-9	TRBJ2-7	.	.	CASSPLSGSSYEQYF	TGTGCCAGCAGCCCCCTTAGCGGTAGCTCCTACGAGCAGTACTTC
TRBV5-1	TRBJ1-2	.	TRBD1	CASSRDRDGYTF	TGCGCCAGCAGCCGGGACAGGGATGGCTACACCTTC